The 10 T cell receptor beta chains below were found in one sample sequenced in a study of blood T cell repertoires in COVID-19. Clones were sequenced by immunoSEQ multiplex PCR, and TCRdb holds only the in-frame ones, with some missing. There are more than 35,000 clones in the sample; over 75% occur only once, and more than 4% lies in the top ten. Sequences were obtained from peripheral blood. The receptors derive from a human donor in a cohort sampled during active COVID-19.

This rearrangement joins TRBV27 to TRBJ2-7, with TRBD2 identical over 8 bases. This CDR3 spans 15 amino acids. Germline assignment: CDR1 MNHEY and CDR2 SMNVEV (reference sequence). The V segment lost 2 bases and the J segment 3 bases; nucleotides outside the gene matches: 6. CDR3 sequence (DNA): TGTGCCAGCAGTTTAAGAACTAGCGGAGGCTACGAGCAGTACTTC. Residues: CASSLRTSGGYEQYF.

The genes are TRBV29-1 and TRBJ2-7, with 7 bases that match TRBD1. This CDR3 has 14 residues. J lost 5 bases, V lost 1 base, and 8 bases had no gene match. Germline lookup yields CDR1 SQVTM and CDR2 ANQGSEA. In DNA form, the CDR3 reads TGCAGCGTTGAAGTCAACAGGGGTGGCGACGAGCAGTACTTC. Encoded protein: CSVEVNRGGDEQYF.

The CDR3 spells CASSRDSLNYGYTF. The CDR3 coding sequence is TGTGCCAGCAGCCGGGACAGCTTAAACTATGGCTACACCTTC. The chain employs TRBV9 and TRBJ1-2; 7 bases fit TRBD1. The CDR3 covers 14 residues. V lost 4 bases to trimming and J lost 2 bases; unmatched junction nucleotides: 5. Germline V lookup: CDR1 SGDLS, CDR2 YYNGEE.

The J gene is TRBJ2-1, the V gene TRBV24-1; no firm D call. Germline V lookup: CDR1 KGHDR, CDR2 SFDVKD. V dropped 9 bases and J dropped 0 bases, with 14 bases sitting between them. The CDR3 is 15 residues long. In DNA, the CDR3 is TGTGCCACCGGAGACGACCGGAACTCCTACAATGAGCAGTTCTTC. Its translation: CATGDDRNSYNEQFF.

The V gene is TRBV30, the J gene TRBJ2-3; TRBD2 is a possible D gene (6 bases). The germline gives CDR1 GTSNPN, CDR2 SVGIG (reference sequence). The CDR3 length is 14 residues. Trimming left V 5 bases short and J 1 base short, with 13 bases between. The CDR3 nucleotides read TGTGCCTGGGGAGTGGGCGGGGGCACAGATACGCAGTATTTT. Its translation is CAWGVGGGTDTQYF.

The chain carries TRBV5-1 and TRBJ1-5; D may be TRBD1 (5 bases). Germline V gene sequence: CDR1 SGHRS, CDR2 YFSETQ. V was pared by 0 bases and J by 0 bases, with 7 bases between. The CDR3 is 15 amino acids. CDR3 sequence reads: CASSLEGASNQPQHF. CDR3 in DNA: TGCGCCAGCAGCTTGGAAGGGGCTAGCAATCAGCCCCAGCATTTT.

The chain joins TRBV5-1 to TRBJ2-7; no clear D. The germline V gene has CDR1 SGHRS and CDR2 YFSETQ. V lost 1 base to trimming and J lost 2 bases, with 10 bases between them. The CDR3 is 14 residues long. The CDR3 sequence: CASSLTPAAYEQYF. In nucleotides, the CDR3 is TGCGCCAGCAGCTTGACGCCGGCGGCCTACGAGCAGTACTTC.

This chain connects TRBV5-1 to TRBJ2-1, with 7 bases that match TRBD2. Germline V CDR1 and CDR2: SGHRS, YFSETQ. Germline trimming cut 4 bases from V and 0 bases from J; bases unmatched to any gene: 10. This CDR3 comprises 17 residues. CDR3 nucleotides: TGCGCCAGCAGCCTCTCCGGTGGCGGGAGCTCCTACAATGAGCAGTTCTTC. Encoded protein: CASSLSGGGSSYNEQFF.

V and J are TRBV10-3 and TRBJ2-7; TRBD1 is a possible D gene (6 bases). CDR1 is ENHRY, CDR2 SYGVKD, per germline. Trimming removed 6 bases at V and 6 bases at J, with 18 bases between. This CDR3 has 14 residues. The CDR3, as DNA: TGTGCCATCAGGAGCACAGGGCCGATGGGCGAGCAGTACTTC. This translates into CAIRSTGPMGEQYF.

This rearrangement joins TRBV4-3 to TRBJ2-3; D is uncertain. V was cut by 1 base and J by 4 bases, with 9 bases left in between. The germline V gene has CDR1 LGHNA and CDR2 YSLEER. The CDR3 spans 14 residues. The CDR3 spells CASSQAGAADTQYF. CDR3 nucleotides: TGCGCCAGCAGCCAAGCCGGCGCGGCAGATACGCAGTATTTT.